One sample yielded the 21 T cell receptor beta chains listed below, sequenced in a study of T cell responses to AZD1222 COVID-19 vaccine. Some clones are missing from TCRdb's copy, which holds only in-frame ones; the method was immunoSEQ multiplex PCR. The sample has about 69,000 clones; 70% to 90% are singletons. Sample: peripheral blood, taken 28 days after the second AZD1222 dose. These receptors were obtained from an adult who received the AZD1222 COVID-19 vaccine.

This chain connects TRBV19 to TRBJ2-7; D possibly corresponds to TRBD2 (7 bases). The germline V gene encodes CDR1 LNHDA and CDR2 SQIVND (reference sequence). Trimming took off 3 bases at V and 2 bases at J, with 14 bases between the two ends. The CDR3 extends over 15 amino acids. The CDR3 is CASSIRSRGPYEQYF. CDR3 DNA: TGTGCCAGTAGTATCCGCTCGCGGGGGCCCTACGAGCAGTACTTC.

The chain uses TRBV18 and TRBJ2-3; 13 bases map to TRBD2. Germline trimming cut 3 bases from V and 1 base from J; bases unmatched to any gene: 10. CDR3 size: 19 residues. Germline CDR1 KGHSH, CDR2 LQKENI. DNA of the CDR3: TGTGCCAGCTCACCGGGACTAGCGGGACGCCTACGCGGCACAGATACGCAGTATTTT. Its protein is CASSPGLAGRLRGTDTQYF.

The genes are TRBV19 and TRBJ1-5; D gene ambiguous. CDR3 size: 14 residues. V lost 1 base and J 3 bases, leaving 7 bases between the germline ends. Germline V gene lookup returns CDR1 LNHDA and CDR2 SQIVND (reference sequence). The CDR3 sequence is CASSIVEVNQPQHF. CDR3 coding DNA: TGTGCCAGTAGTATAGTGGAAGTCAATCAGCCCCAGCATTTT.

The chain joins TRBV19 to TRBJ1-6, with 7 bases aligning to TRBD1. Germline CDR1 LNHDA, CDR2 SQIVND (reference sequence). The CDR3 loop spans 16 amino acids. J gave up 7 bases and V 5 bases, and 11 bases lay outside the gene matches. For the CDR3, the DNA is TGTGCCAGTAGTCTAACGACAGGGAGCGGGAATTCACCCCTCCACTTT. Translation gives CASSLTTGSGNSPLHF.

The rearrangement joins TRBV12-5 to TRBJ2-1; 8 nucleotides match TRBD2. The CDR3 is 17 amino acids. Trimming took 3 bases from V and 0 from J; bases not matched to a gene: 7. CDR1 is LGHNT and CDR2 is FRNRAP in the germline V gene. The CDR3 nucleotides are TGTGCTAGTGGTTTACGTGTCGGGACTAGCTCCTACAATGAGCAGTTCTTC. It yields the protein CASGLRVGTSSYNEQFF.

The chain employs TRBV18 and TRBJ2-2; tentatively, D is TRBD2 (6 bases). V lost 3 bases and J lost 6, with 11 bases in between. This CDR3 comprises 14 residues. Germline-derived CDR1 and CDR2 are KGHSH and LQKENI. The CDR3 here is CASSPILAPGELFF. The CDR3 DNA is TGTGCCAGCTCACCGATACTAGCCCCCGGGGAGCTGTTTTTT.

The chain combines TRBV15 with TRBJ2-2; weak D call: TRBD1 (6 bases). Germline V lookup: CDR1 LNHNV, CDR2 YYDKDF (reference sequence). The V end lost 8 bases, the J end lost 5 bases, and 12 bases lay between the germline ends. CDR3 length equals 13 residues. Here the CDR3 DNA reads TGTGCCACCGGGCAGGGGAAGACCGGGGAGCTGTTTTTT. It codes for CATGQGKTGELFF.

The V call is TRBV27, the J call TRBJ1-5; D is unresolved. V was pared by 1 base and J by 0 bases, with 4 bases between. The germline CDR1 and CDR2 sequences are MNHEY and SMNVEV (reference sequence). The CDR3 length is 14 residues. CDR3 residues: CASSLYSSNQPQHF. In DNA, the CDR3 is TGTGCCAGCAGTTTATACAGTAGCAATCAGCCCCAGCATTTT.

This chain connects TRBV6-1 to TRBJ2-7; TRBD2 matches at 11 bases. From germline, CDR1 is MNHNS and CDR2 SASEGT. V gave up 1 base and J gave up 4 bases; unmatched junction bases: 6. The CDR3 length is 16 residues. CDR3 residues: CASSEDRTSGFYEQYF. CDR3 sequence (DNA): TGTGCCAGCAGTGAAGACAGGACTAGCGGGTTTTACGAGCAGTACTTC.

This chain links TRBV6-5 with TRBJ1-4; 7 positions agree with TRBD1. The CDR3 spans 15 residues. Per the germline V gene, CDR1 is MNHEY and CDR2 is SVGAGI. J lost 5 bases, V lost 4 bases, and 7 bases had no gene match. CDR3 nucleotides: TGTGCCAGCAGTTCTTGGACAGGCTTAAATGAAAAACTGTTTTTT. Translated, it gives CASSSWTGLNEKLFF.

This chain uses TRBV7-3 with TRBJ2-2; D is possibly TRBD1 or TRBD2 (6 bases each). Germline-derived CDR1 and CDR2 are SGHTA and FQGTGA. Trimming took 7 bases from V and 6 from J, leaving 15 bases between them. The CDR3 contains 14 residues. CDR3 DNA sequence: TGTGCCAGCAAGAGGGGGGCCTCGGCCGGGGAGCTGTTTTTT. Protein: CASKRGASAGELFF. Supplemented by reference TRBV7-3 and TRBJ2-2, the full variable domain reads GAGVSQTPSNKVTEKGKYVELRCDPISGHTALYWYRQSLGQGPEFLIYFQGTGAADDSGLPNDRFFAVRPEGSVSTLKIQRTERGDSAVYLCASKRGASAGELFFGEGSRLTVL.

The V call is TRBV27, the J call TRBJ2-2; D remains ambiguous. The CDR3 extends over 13 amino acids. Per germline, CDR1 MNHEY and CDR2 SMNVEV (reference sequence). Trimming shortened V by 3 bases and J by 2 bases, and 4 bases separated the two germline ends. The CDR3 protein is CASSLPNTGELFF. CDR3 nucleotide sequence: TGTGCCAGCAGTTTGCCAAACACCGGGGAGCTGTTTTTT.

This chain uses TRBV6-5 with TRBJ1-5; possibly TRBD1 for D (6 bases). V was pared by 8 bases and J by 1 base, with 15 bases between. The CDR3 sequence is 15 residues long. The V gene's germline CDR1 is MNHEY and CDR2 SVGAGI. The CDR3 nucleotides read TGTGCCAGCCGCCGGGGGGCGCAAAGCAATCAGCCCCAGCATTTT. Residues: CASRRGAQSNQPQHF.

The chain uses TRBV5-5 and TRBJ2-7, with 11 nucleotides matching TRBD2. The ends lost 4 bases at V and 4 bases at J; junction bases unmatched: 10. CDR1 is SGHKS, CDR2 YYEKEE, per germline (reference sequence). This CDR3 contains 16 residues. This chain's CDR3 is CASSPTPGLAVYEQYF. The CDR3 coding sequence is TGTGCCAGCAGCCCAACTCCGGGACTAGCGGTATACGAGCAGTACTTC.

A few counts support this clone. This chain links TRBV12-3 or TRBV12-4 with TRBJ2-7, with D unresolved. V lost 2 bases and J 2 bases, leaving 7 bases between the germline ends. The length of the CDR3 is 13 residues. The CDR3 region is CASSLHTAYEQYF. Written as DNA, the CDR3 is TGTGCCAGCAGTTTACACACAGCCTACGAGCAGTACTTC.

The chain recombines TRBV29-1 with TRBJ2-3, with 9 bases fitting TRBD1. Per the germline V gene, CDR1 is SQVTM and CDR2 is ANQGSEA. The CDR3 is made up of 13 amino acids. J gave up 6 bases and V 5 bases, and 6 bases lay outside the gene matches. The CDR3 DNA reads as TGCAGCGTTTGGACAGGGGCGTTGGATACGCAGTATTTT. This gives the protein CSVWTGALDTQYF.

This sequence joins TRBV19 and TRBJ1-3, with D hard to call. V was pared by 6 bases and J by 0 bases, with 15 bases between. Germline V gene data show CDR1 as LNHDA and CDR2 as SQIVND (reference sequence). This CDR3 contains 16 residues. The CDR3 DNA is TGTGCCAGTAGCCCGTTCACAGCGCTCTCTGGAAACACCATATATTTT. Encoded protein: CASSPFTALSGNTIYF.

The V gene is TRBV11-2, the J gene TRBJ1-5; 8 nucleotides match TRBD1. Trimming cost V 5 bases and J 6 bases; bases outside gene matches: 6. The CDR3 runs to 14 residues. The V gene's germline CDR1 is SGHAT and CDR2 FQNNGV. CDR3 in DNA: TGTGCCAGCAGCATCAACAGGGGGGGTCAGCCCCAGCATTTT. It encodes CASSINRGGQPQHF.

This chain connects TRBV7-8 to TRBJ2-7; TRBD2 matches at 7 bases. The J segment lost 2 bases and the V segment lost 1 base, leaving 2 bases of the junction unmatched. Germline CDR1 is SGHVS and CDR2 is FQNEAQ. The CDR3 consists of 14 residues. The CDR3 loop is CASSLGGGAYEQYF. The CDR3 DNA follows: TGTGCCAGCAGCTTAGGGGGGGGAGCCTACGAGCAGTACTTC.

V and J are TRBV27 and TRBJ1-6, with D unresolved. This CDR3 region has 12 residues. CDR1 is MNHEY, CDR2 SMNVEV, per germline (reference sequence). Trimming took off 2 bases at V and 9 bases at J, with 5 bases between the two ends. CDR3 residues: CASSLGASPLHF. The CDR3 nucleotides read TGTGCCAGCAGTTTAGGAGCTTCACCCCTCCACTTT.

The rearrangement joins TRBV9 to TRBJ2-7, with D uncertain. The CDR3 covers 14 residues. Deletions cut 0 bases from V and 4 bases from J, with 11 bases between. CDR1 is SGDLS, CDR2 YYNGEE, per germline. CDR3 nucleotide sequence: TGTGCCAGCAGCGTAGGCCCGACCTCTTACGAGCAGTACTTC. It codes for CASSVGPTSYEQYF.